These 31 T cell receptor beta chains were all obtained from the same sample, sequenced in a study of T cell repertoires in cytomegalovirus infection. TCRdb redid the calling of the reads with MiXCR, one entry per CDR3 protein. This table has around 100,000 distinct CDR3 sequences, roughly 40% appearing once. What these receptors recognize is not known. The input for sequencing was CD8+ T cells from cultured PBMCs, taken from culture after CMV antigen stimulation. The receptor source for this set is a human donor in good health (CMV status not recorded). Some clones in this sample may be carry-over from other donors' samples.

The rearrangement uses TRBV11-2 and TRBJ2-1; 14 bases are a match to TRBD2. The CDR3 has 15 amino acids. V shed 6 bases, J shed 9 bases, and the junction held 7 bases outside the gene matches. The germline CDR1 and CDR2 sequences are SGHAT and FQNNGV. CDR3 DNA sequence: TGTGCCAGCAGTCCGGGACTAGCGGGGGCTGGTGAGCAGTTCTTC. Translated, it gives CASSPGLAGAGEQFF.

The V gene is TRBV6-6, the J gene TRBJ2-1; TRBD1 might be the D (6 bases). V dropped 2 bases and J dropped 4 bases, with 27 bases sitting between them. Germline V gene data show CDR1 as MNHNY and CDR2 as SVGAGI (reference sequence). The CDR3 is 20 residues long. In nucleotides, the CDR3 is TGTGCCAGCAGTTACGCTCCCAGGGCGAGTTCCAGGGGAGCGTACAATGAGCAGTTCTTC. Protein product: CASSYAPRASSRGAYNEQFF.

V gene TRBV27 combines with J gene TRBJ1-2; tentatively, D is TRBD1 (5 bases). The CDR3 sequence is 15 residues long. In germline, CDR1 is MNHEY, CDR2 SMNVEV (reference sequence). V was clipped by 5 bases and J by 4 bases, with 17 bases between them. The CDR3 region is CASSLRGTKIYGYTF. In DNA form, the CDR3 reads TGTGCCAGCAGTCTCCGGGGCACTAAGATCTATGGCTACACCTTC.

The chain joins TRBV7-9 to TRBJ2-1; D remains unclear. The CDR3 consists of 13 residues. Trimming took off 4 bases at V and 1 base at J, with 5 bases between the two ends. Looked up from germline, CDR1 is SEHNR and CDR2 is FQNEAQ (reference sequence). The CDR3 loop reads CASSSTSYNEQFF. CDR3 coding DNA: TGTGCCAGCAGCTCCACGTCCTACAATGAGCAGTTCTTC.

This clonotype was observed many times. The CDR3 coding sequence is TGTGCCAGCAGTTACTGGGGCGAGGGCACTGAAGCTTTCTTT. Its translation: CASSYWGEGTEAFF. The chain combines TRBV6-6 with TRBJ1-1; TRBD1 might be the D (5 bases). V lost 1 base and J 4 bases, leaving 10 bases between the germline ends. There are 14 residues in the CDR3. The germline CDR1 and CDR2 sequences are MNHNY and SVGAGI (reference sequence).

The gene calls are TRBV11-1 and TRBJ1-1, with D hard to call. V lost 3 bases and J 7 bases, leaving 12 bases between the germline ends. The CDR3 is 13 residues long. From germline, CDR1 is SGHAT and CDR2 FQDESV (reference sequence). The CDR3 spells CASSLTPAGEAFF. CDR3 DNA: TGTGCCAGCAGCTTGACACCGGCAGGTGAAGCTTTCTTT. The full variable domain, in which reference TRBV11-1 and TRBJ1-1 provide the parts outside the CDR3, is EAEVAQSPRYKITEKSQAVAFWCDPISGHATLYWYRQILGQGPELLVQFQDESVVDDSQLPKDRFSAERLKGVDSTLKIQPAELGDSAMYLCASSLTPAGEAFFGQGTRLTVV.

J is TRBJ2-7 and V is TRBV7-9, with D possibly being TRBD1 (6 bases). Germline V CDR1 and CDR2: SEHNR, FQNEAQ (reference sequence). The CDR3 length is 13 residues. V was pared by 0 bases and J by 6 bases, with 9 bases between. This CDR3 is CASSLALGAEQYF. The CDR3 DNA follows: TGTGCCAGCAGCTTAGCGCTGGGGGCCGAGCAGTACTTC. The variable domain in full, with the rest retrieved from reference TRBV7-9 and TRBJ2-7, is DTGVSQNPRHKITKRGQNVTFRCDPISEHNRLYWYRQTLGQGPEFLTYFQNEAQLEKSRLLSDRFSAERPKGSFSTLEIQRTEQGDSAMYLCASSLALGAEQYFGPGTRLTVT.

At least ten counts were recorded for this clonotype. The chain is built from TRBV7-2 and TRBJ2-3; D is perhaps TRBD2 (6 bases). The CDR3 spans 15 residues. Trimming pared 5 bases from V and 0 bases from J, leaving 12 bases between. The germline V gene has CDR1 SGHTA and CDR2 FQGNSA. The chain's CDR3 is CASSPRDFSTDTQYF. CDR3 bases: TGTGCCAGCAGCCCCCGGGACTTTAGCACAGATACGCAGTATTTT.

The chain is built from TRBV6-2 or TRBV6-3 and TRBJ2-4; no clear D. Per the germline V gene, CDR1 is MNHEY and CDR2 is SVGEGT. The CDR3 is made up of 15 amino acids. V was pared by 0 bases and J by 2 bases, with 8 bases between. CDR3 sequence reads: CASSYSEGPKNIQYF. DNA for the CDR3: TGTGCCAGCAGTTACTCGGAAGGGCCCAAAAACATTCAGTACTTC.

This clonotype was picked up a small number of times. V and J are TRBV2 and TRBJ2-1; TRBD2 agrees at 7 bases. Germline assignment: CDR1 SNHLY and CDR2 FYNNEI. CDR3 size: 12 residues. Trimming removed 4 bases from V and 7 bases from J; junction bases left unmatched: 1. The DNA of the CDR3 is TGTGCCAGCAGTGCCGGGGGGAATGAGCAGTTCTTC. Protein: CASSAGGNEQFF.

V and J are TRBV28 and TRBJ2-7, with 8 nucleotides matching TRBD2. The CDR3 length is 18 residues. Germline values: CDR1 MDHEN, CDR2 SYDVKM. V was pared by 2 bases and J by 0 bases, with 12 bases of the junction left unmatched. As DNA, the CDR3 is TGTGCCAGCAGTTTAGGTTTCGCGGGGGGTGCTAGCTCCTACGAGCAGTACTTC. Its protein is CASSLGFAGGASSYEQYF.

The chain is built from TRBV7-2 and TRBJ2-3, with 7 bases lining up with TRBD2. The trim removed 4 bases at V and 0 bases at J, leaving 4 bases unmatched. Germline CDR1 reads SGHTA; CDR2 reads FQGNSA. The CDR3 is made up of 15 amino acids. The CDR3 nucleotides read TGTGCCAGCAGCTACGGGACTACAAGCACAGATACGCAGTATTTT. Its translation: CASSYGTTSTDTQYF.

Concerning this clonotype: One base away lies a much larger clone, so this may be a sequencing read error. The chain carries TRBV12-3 or TRBV12-4 and TRBJ2-1; D tentatively reads TRBD1 or TRBD2 (5 bases each). This CDR3 has 15 amino acids. Trimming shortened V by 6 bases and J by 0 bases, and 12 bases separated the two germline ends. The CDR3 region has the DNA TGTGCCAGCAGCCCGGGACCGAGCTCCTACAATGAGCAGTTCTTC. Protein: CASSPGPSSYNEQFF.

The chain couples TRBV9 to TRBJ2-3; D is ambiguous. The ends were cut back, 4 bases at V and 0 bases at J, with 15 bases in the middle. The germline V gene has CDR1 SGDLS and CDR2 YYNGEE. This CDR3 spans 16 amino acids. CDR3 in amino acids: CASSPSPGHSTDTQYF. The DNA of the CDR3 is TGTGCCAGCAGCCCTTCCCCGGGCCATAGCACAGATACGCAGTATTTT. Combining the CDR3 with reference TRBV9 and TRBJ2-3 gives the whole variable domain DSGVTQTPKHLITATGQRVTLRCSPRSGDLSVYWYQQSLDQGLQFLIQYYNGEERAKGNILERFSAQQFPDLHSELNLSSLELGDSALYFCASSPSPGHSTDTQYFGPGTRLTVL.

V gene TRBV11-2 combines with J gene TRBJ2-1; D is possibly TRBD1 (6 bases). The V end was cut by 1 base, the J end by 6 bases, with 13 bases between. This CDR3 spans 15 amino acids. Germline V CDR1 and CDR2: SGHAT, FQNNGV. CDR3 sequence reads: CASSLAFDRFNEQFF. The CDR3 bases are TGTGCCAGCAGCTTAGCCTTCGACAGGTTCAATGAGCAGTTCTTC.

The gene calls are TRBV2 and TRBJ2-7, with D hard to call. The length of the CDR3 is 14 residues. Germline CDR1 is SNHLY and CDR2 is FYNNEI. Trimming cost V 3 bases and J 4 bases, with 13 bases left between them. The CDR3 region has the DNA TGTGCCAGCAGTGATTTAACAGAGCAGTACGAGCAGTACTTC. The encoded protein is CASSDLTEQYEQYF.

The rearrangement links TRBV19 to TRBJ1-5; TRBD1 might be the D (5 bases). CDR1 and CDR2 from the germline V gene are LNHDA and SQIVND (reference sequence). CDR3 length equals 15 residues. Trimming cost V 7 bases and J 6 bases, with 19 bases left between them. The CDR3 sequence: CASTKGTRASQPQHF. CDR3 nucleotide sequence: TGTGCCAGTACTAAGGGCACCAGGGCCTCTCAGCCCCAGCATTTT.

A few counts support this clonotype. The chain recombines TRBV7-6 with TRBJ2-3, with D perhaps TRBD2 (6 bases). Germline CDR1 reads SGHVS; CDR2 reads FNYEAQ. The germline V and J ends were trimmed by 1 base and 5 bases, with 10 bases remaining between them. The CDR3 contains 14 residues. The CDR3 nucleotides are TGTGCCAGCAGCTTAGTAACAGCGGGAGATACGCAGTATTTT. Residues: CASSLVTAGDTQYF.

The rearrangement uses TRBV7-6 and TRBJ2-1; the match to TRBD2 covers 11 bases. The end of the DNA fits TRBJ2-7 better, so the J call may be wrong. Germline CDR1 SGHVS, CDR2 FNYEAQ. The CDR3 contains 16 residues. The CDR3 DNA sequence: TGTGCCAGCAGCCCCTTTAGCGGGGGGGCCGACAATGAGCAGTACTTC. This translates into CASSPFSGGADNEQYF.

The CDR3 bases are TGTGCCAGCAGCTACGGGACAGGGGAAGTTAGAGATACGCAGTATTTT. It translates to CASSYGTGEVRDTQYF. The chain couples TRBV7-2 to TRBJ2-3, with TRBD1 matching over 10 bases. With 4 bases clipped from V and 5 bases from J, the junction kept 9 bases outside the gene matches. From germline, CDR1 is SGHTA and CDR2 FQGNSA. This CDR3 is 16 amino acids long.

Only a few counts were recorded for this clonotype. The chain couples TRBV20-1 to TRBJ2-1, with no clear D. Germline CDR1 DFQATT, CDR2 SNEGSKA (reference sequence). Deletions cut 4 bases from V and 4 bases from J, with 11 bases between. This CDR3 contains 13 residues. CDR3 bases: TGCAGTGCTACCGTAGGGTTTTACAATGAGCAGTTCTTC. Protein product: CSATVGFYNEQFF.

The genes are TRBV29-1 and TRBJ1-1; the D gene is possibly TRBD1 (5 bases). The CDR3 has 13 amino acids. Trimming took 7 bases from V and 1 from J, leaving 13 bases between them. Germline CDR1 and CDR2: SQVTM and ANQGSEA. CDR3 sequence reads: CSAPGRGNTEAFF. For the CDR3, the DNA is TGCAGCGCCCCCGGGAGGGGGAACACTGAAGCTTTCTTT.

The chain couples TRBV5-1 to TRBJ1-6; 7 bases agree with TRBD1. The CDR3 is made up of 15 amino acids. Germline values: CDR1 SGHRS, CDR2 YFSETQ. Trimming at V came to 1 base and at J to 7 bases, leaving 5 bases not matched to a gene. The CDR3 loop is CASSLSDRVNSPLHF. Here the CDR3 DNA reads TGCGCCAGCAGCTTGTCCGACAGGGTGAATTCACCCCTCCACTTT.

This chain links TRBV12-3 or TRBV12-4 with TRBJ1-1; D is undetermined. The CDR3 spans 14 residues. Trimming left V 7 bases short and J 5 bases short, with 17 bases between. DNA for the CDR3: TGTGCCAGCACCCACCCGGGGAAAGGGACTGAAGCTTTCTTT. Translating gives CASTHPGKGTEAFF.

The J gene is TRBJ2-3, the V gene TRBV7-9; D not resolved. The CDR3 sequence is 13 residues long. The V end lost 2 bases, the J end lost 3 bases, and 6 bases lay between the germline ends. CDR1 and CDR2 from the germline V gene are SEHNR and FQNEAQ (reference sequence). CDR3 nucleotide sequence: TGTGCCAGCAGCTTAACCTATACAGATACGCAGTATTTT. Its protein product is CASSLTYTDTQYF.

V gene TRBV6-6 combines with J gene TRBJ2-1, with unresolved D. Trimming removed 5 bases from V and 5 bases from J, with 7 bases in between. The germline V gene has CDR1 MNHNY and CDR2 SVGAGI (reference sequence). The CDR3 loop spans 12 amino acids. DNA for the CDR3: TGTGCCAGCAGTCCGCGTAACAATGAGCAGTTCTTC. Protein product: CASSPRNNEQFF.

The count of this clonotype is one. The V gene is TRBV24-1, the J gene TRBJ1-1; TRBD1 might be the D (5 bases). Deletions cut 1 base from V and 4 bases from J, with 18 bases between. Germline V lookup: CDR1 KGHDR, CDR2 SFDVKD. There are 17 residues in the CDR3. For the CDR3, the DNA is TGTGCCACCAGTGATTTTCGTCCCCCGCGGGGGGGCACTGAAGCTTTCTTT. It codes for CATSDFRPPRGGTEAFF.

This sequence joins TRBV2 and TRBJ2-3; the match to TRBD2 covers 8 bases. Looked up from germline, CDR1 is SNHLY and CDR2 is FYNNEI. Trimming at V came to 6 bases and at J to 0 bases, leaving 8 bases not matched to a gene. The CDR3 extends over 16 amino acids. The CDR3 sequence is CASRMRGAISTDTQYF. The CDR3 nucleotides are TGTGCCAGCAGAATGCGGGGGGCCATTAGCACAGATACGCAGTATTTT.

For the CDR3, the DNA is TGTGCCAGCAACCAGCAGGTTCGCACTGAAGCTTTCTTT. Translation gives CASNQQVRTEAFF. The J gene is TRBJ1-1, the V gene TRBV11-2; no definite D call. The CDR3 sequence is 13 residues long. The V end lost 7 bases, the J end lost 4 bases, and 13 bases lay between the germline ends. Germline loops: CDR1 SGHAT, CDR2 FQNNGV.

Only a few counts were recorded for this clonotype. The CDR3 DNA reads TGTGCCAGCAGCTTAGGCTACTCTCCCTACGAGCAGTACTTC. It specifies CASSLGYSPYEQYF. The J gene is TRBJ2-7, the V gene TRBV7-6; D call uncertain. The CDR3 totals 14 residues. The ends were cut back, 1 base at V and 2 bases at J, with 9 bases in the middle. CDR1 is SGHVS, CDR2 FNYEAQ, per germline.

This clonotype has just a few counts. The chain employs TRBV7-8 and TRBJ2-5, with 8 bases aligning to TRBD1. Per the germline V gene, CDR1 is SGHVS and CDR2 is FQNEAQ. The CDR3 loop spans 14 amino acids. Germline trimming cut 7 bases from V and 5 bases from J; bases unmatched to any gene: 9. The DNA for the CDR3 is TGTGCCAGCAAGTCAGGGGGCCTGTGGGAGACCCAGTACTTC. Protein product: CASKSGGLWETQYF. Looking up the rest from reference TRBV7-8 and TRBJ2-5 gives the full variable domain: GAGVSQSPRYKVAKRGQDVALRCDPISGHVSLFWYQQALGQGPEFLTYFQNEAQLDKSGLPSDRFFAERPEGSVSTLKIQRTQQEDSAVYLCASKSGGLWETQYFGPGTRLLVL.